This T cell receptor (beta chain) came from a study of CD8 T cells in Susac syndrome. Sequencing of TCR beta covered CD8+ and CD4+ T cells obtained from blood. Negative isolation was used for CD8+ and CD4+ T cells, and FACS enrichment was applied to TEMRA cells. Reverse transcription used about 0.45 to 1 ug RNA and random hexamers. By means of immunoSEQ multiplex PCR, TCR beta CDR3 spanning 54 Vbeta and 13 Jbeta underwent amplification. TCRdb itself ran the immunoSEQ multiplex PCR reads through MiXCR, one entry per CDR3 protein. The sample includes about 210,000 distinct CDR3 sequences, 95% seen only once; the top ten take 0.095%. The CDR3 consists of 9 residues. Between the trimmed V and J ends, which lost 4 bases and 14 bases, there was a span of 8 bases.

Sample: CD4+ T cells from PBMCs. The receptor's source is a human donor with multiple sclerosis. The V call is TRBV23-1, the J call TRBJ1-1; no reliable D call. TRBV23-1 is designated an ORF whose function remains uncertain. CDR3 sequence (DNA): TGCGCCAGCAGTCCTAGGATGTTCTTT. This sequence encodes CASSPRMFF.